These 9 T cell receptor beta chains originate from one sample sequenced in a study of shared clonotypes between healthy human individuals. The protocol was immunoSEQ multiplex PCR, while the TCRdb copy is restricted to in-frame clones and leaves out a portion. The sample yields a few million clones, around nine tenths seen once. The sample consisted of naive CD4+ T cells sorted from blood. Documented subset: CD45RA+ positively selected. The receptors derive from a man aged 18 to 30 in good health.

In DNA form, the CDR3 reads TGCGCCAGCAGCTCTAAATCCGGGACTAGCACAGATACGCAGTATTTT. Protein product: CASSSKSGTSTDTQYF. The chain uses TRBV5-1 and TRBJ2-3; TRBD2 might be the D (6 bases). Germline V gene sequence: CDR1 SGHRS, CDR2 YFSETQ. CDR3 length: 16 amino acids. The germline V and J ends were trimmed by 3 bases and 0 bases, with 14 bases remaining between them.

This clone has a handful of counts. This chain links TRBV7-9 with TRBJ2-2; 7 nucleotides align to TRBD2. This CDR3 is 15 amino acids long. Germline V CDR1 and CDR2: SEHNR, FQNEAQ (reference sequence). The trim removed 3 bases at V and 4 bases at J, leaving 5 bases unmatched. The CDR3 DNA is TGTGCCAGCAGCTTCAGGGCGGGGGTCACCGGGGAGCTGTTTTTT. Translated, it gives CASSFRAGVTGELFF.

J is TRBJ2-7 and V is TRBV27, with 9 bases identical to TRBD1. The germline V gene has CDR1 MNHEY and CDR2 SMNVEV (reference sequence). V shed 5 bases and J 5 bases; nucleotides not matched to a gene: 4. The CDR3 runs 13 residues. DNA for the CDR3: TGTGCCAGCAGTCGACAGGGGGAAAACGAGCAGTACTTC. Translating gives CASSRQGENEQYF.

V is TRBV10-3 and J is TRBJ1-2, with D maybe TRBD1 (6 bases). CDR1 is ENHRY, CDR2 SYGVKD, per germline. V was pared by 10 bases and J by 6 bases, with 24 bases between. The CDR3 is 15 amino acids. The CDR3 region has the DNA TGTGCCACCGGACAGACTGGGGGATTGGTTGATGGCTACACCTTC. Protein product: CATGQTGGLVDGYTF.

The chain is built from TRBV28 and TRBJ1-5; TRBD1 is a possible D gene (5 bases). V gave up 3 bases and J gave up 0 bases, with 9 bases separating them. CDR1 MDHEN and CDR2 SYDVKM come from the germline V gene. The CDR3 extends over 15 amino acids. This CDR3 reads CASSLSTDSNQPQHF. In DNA, the CDR3 is TGTGCCAGCAGTTTGTCGACAGATAGCAATCAGCCCCAGCATTTT.

V and J are TRBV6-1 and TRBJ2-7; D is perhaps TRBD1 or TRBD2 (6 bases each). The CDR3 sequence is 14 residues long. Germline lookup yields CDR1 MNHNS and CDR2 SASEGT. V was cut by 2 bases and J by 7 bases, with 15 bases left in between. Here the CDR3 reads CASSENRGLGEQYF. The CDR3, as DNA: TGTGCCAGCAGTGAAAATCGGGGGCTAGGGGAGCAGTACTTC.

J is TRBJ2-7 and V is TRBV5-4; TRBD2 might be the D (5 bases). Germline V CDR1 and CDR2: SGHNT, YYREEE (reference sequence). CDR3 length: 12 amino acids. Trimming cost V 3 bases and J 7 bases, with 11 bases left between them. The CDR3 DNA follows: TGTGCCAGCAGCTATAGCGTGGGTGAGCAGTACTTC. It is translated as CASSYSVGEQYF.

The gene calls are TRBV27 and TRBJ1-1; 7 bases are a match to TRBD1. CDR1 and CDR2 from the germline V gene are MNHEY and SMNVEV (reference sequence). CDR3 length equals 17 residues. Losses at the gene ends were 2 bases for V and 5 bases for J; bases not matched to a gene: 14. The CDR3 loop reads CASSLGAREGGETEAFF. CDR3 in DNA: TGTGCCAGCAGTTTAGGGGCTCGGGAAGGGGGCGAGACTGAAGCTTTCTTT.

The chain joins TRBV30 to TRBJ2-7; no definite D call. Germline CDR1 is GTSNPN and CDR2 is SVGIG (reference sequence). V was clipped by 2 bases and J by 6 bases, with 11 bases between them. The CDR3 is 12 amino acids. The CDR3 bases are TGTGCCTGGAGTAACAAGGGAACCGAGCAGTACTTC. The encoded protein is CAWSNKGTEQYF.